These 27 T cell receptor beta chains were all obtained from the same sample, sequenced in a study of blood T cell repertoires in COVID-19. Repertoires were generated with immunoSEQ multiplex PCR, while TCRdb's copy carries only in-frame clones and drops some. The table lists about 45,000 clones, nearly 90% of them singletons. The source material was peripheral blood. Receptors were obtained from a human donor in a cohort sampled during active COVID-19.

This clone was observed a single time. The J gene is TRBJ1-5, the V gene TRBV15, with no clear D. The CDR3 spans 15 residues. V gave up 0 bases and J gave up 0 bases, with 6 bases separating them. Germline assignment: CDR1 LNHNV and CDR2 YYDKDF (reference sequence). The CDR3 sequence is CATSRDKLSNQPQHF. The CDR3 coding sequence is TGTGCCACCAGCAGAGATAAACTTAGCAATCAGCCCCAGCATTTT. The full variable domain, completed using reference TRBV15 and TRBJ1-5, is DAMVIQNPRYQVTQFGKPVTLSCSQTLNHNVMYWYQQKSSQAPKLLFHYYDKDFNNEADTPDNFQSRRPNTSFCFLDIRSPGLGDTAMYLCATSRDKLSNQPQHFGDGTRLSIL.

The V call is TRBV5-1, the J call TRBJ1-2; no clear D. V was shortened by 0 bases and J by 0 bases, with 6 bases between the two germline ends. CDR3 size: 14 residues. CDR1 is SGHRS, CDR2 YFSETQ, per germline. CDR3 sequence reads: CASSLERANYGYTF. Written as DNA, the CDR3 is TGCGCCAGCAGCTTGGAACGGGCTAACTATGGCTACACCTTC.

V usage is TRBV27 and J usage is TRBJ1-1; TRBD1 is a possible D gene (6 bases). Trimming removed 3 bases at V and 1 base at J, with 9 bases between. The CDR3 spans 14 residues. Germline V gene data show CDR1 as MNHEY and CDR2 as SMNVEV (reference sequence). In DNA, the CDR3 is TGTGCCAGCAGTTTTACAGGGAAGAACACTGAAGCTTTCTTT. Translating gives CASSFTGKNTEAFF.

A single count supports this clone. CDR3 nucleotide sequence: TGTGCCAGCAGGACAGGGAGCGCACCGACTAATGAAAAACTGTTTTTT. It translates to CASRTGSAPTNEKLFF. V and J are TRBV2 and TRBJ1-4; TRBD1 matches 7 bases. The CDR3 is 16 residues long. From germline, CDR1 is SNHLY and CDR2 FYNNEI. V lost 6 bases to trimming and J lost 2 bases; unmatched junction nucleotides: 9.

The V and J genes are TRBV15 and TRBJ2-3; TRBD2 matches 8 bases. J was trimmed by 15 bases and V by 3 bases; bases with no gene match: 14. The germline V gene has CDR1 LNHNV and CDR2 YYDKDF (reference sequence). This CDR3 is built from 14 residues. The CDR3 region is CATSRDRRLASRYF. CDR3 nucleotides: TGTGCCACCAGCAGGGATAGGCGACTAGCGTCGCGCTATTTT.

This chain connects TRBV6-1 to TRBJ2-7, with TRBD2 matching 8 bases. CDR1 is MNHNS and CDR2 is SASEGT in the germline V gene. J lost 5 bases, V lost 0 bases, and 6 bases had no gene match. The length of the CDR3 is 15 residues. The CDR3 region is CASSEAQAGDHEQYF. The DNA of the CDR3 is TGTGCCAGCAGTGAAGCCCAAGCGGGAGACCACGAGCAGTACTTC.

This clone appeared once. In DNA, the CDR3 is TGTGCCAGCAGTAAATCCCTAGCGACGGGGGAGACCCAGTACTTC. Its translation is CASSKSLATGETQYF. This chain joins TRBV2 and TRBJ2-5; TRBD2 is a possible D gene (6 bases). CDR1 is SNHLY and CDR2 is FYNNEI in the germline V gene. The CDR3 totals 15 residues. V was shortened by 5 bases and J by 5 bases, with 18 bases between the two germline ends.

The gene calls are TRBV19 and TRBJ1-1; D gene unclear. Germline assignment: CDR1 LNHDA and CDR2 SQIVND (reference sequence). With 5 bases removed from V and 1 base from J, the gap between germline ends came to 11 bases. The CDR3 runs 14 residues. CDR3 bases: TGTGCCAGTAGTCCCAACAACCGGAACACTGAAGCTTTCTTT. This codes for CASSPNNRNTEAFF.

The rearrangement uses TRBV5-1 and TRBJ2-7; TRBD1 matches at 8 bases. Germline CDR1 SGHRS, CDR2 YFSETQ. V dropped 1 base and J dropped 6; count of bases not matched to a gene: 6. The CDR3 is 14 residues long. The DNA for the CDR3 is TGCGCCAGCAGCTTGAACACTGACAGGGGCGAGCAGTACTTC. This codes for CASSLNTDRGEQYF.

The gene calls are TRBV7-2 and TRBJ2-7, with TRBD2 as a possible D gene (5 bases). This CDR3 contains 14 residues. CDR1 is SGHTA and CDR2 is FQGNSA in the germline V gene. Trimming took off 1 base at V and 6 bases at J, with 13 bases between the two ends. This CDR3 reads CASSLGSRAGEQYF. The CDR3 DNA follows: TGTGCCAGCAGCTTAGGGTCGCGGGCGGGCGAGCAGTACTTC.

V usage is TRBV6-6 and J usage is TRBJ2-2; 10 nucleotides agree with TRBD1. V trimming: 10 bases; J trimming: 8 bases; junction bases outside the gene matches: 7. The length of the CDR3 is 13 residues. Germline V gene data show CDR1 as MNHNY and CDR2 as SVGAGI (reference sequence). CDR3 in DNA: TGTGCCACCTGGGACAGGGGTTCAGGGGAGCTGTTTTTT. Translating gives CATWDRGSGELFF.

The chain employs TRBV7-9 and TRBJ2-7, with D hard to call. Germline-derived CDR1 and CDR2 are SEHNR and FQNEAQ (reference sequence). There are 16 residues in the CDR3. V was pared by 5 bases and J by 3 bases, with 20 bases between. The CDR3 region has the DNA TGTGCCAGCAGCCCCCCGCCCCCGGGTCCCTTCTACGAGCAGTACTTC. Translating gives CASSPPPPGPFYEQYF.

This chain joins TRBV4-1 and TRBJ1-5; tentative D call: TRBD1 (6 bases). CDR1 and CDR2 from the germline V gene are MGHRA and YSYEKL. This CDR3 is 15 amino acids long. V lost 0 bases and J lost 7, with 13 bases in between. The CDR3 DNA follows: TGCGCCAGCAGCCAAGATCAGGGGCCAGGACAGCCCCAGCATTTT. Encoded protein: CASSQDQGPGQPQHF.

The V gene is TRBV5-1, the J gene TRBJ2-5; TRBD2 might be the D (5 bases). CDR1 SGHRS and CDR2 YFSETQ come from the germline V gene. The CDR3 runs to 19 residues. The ends were cut back, 1 base at V and 0 bases at J, with 22 bases in the middle. DNA of the CDR3: TGCGCCAGCAGCTTGAGAGTCAGCTCAGTGGGAGCGTACCAAGAGACCCAGTACTTC. This encodes CASSLRVSSVGAYQETQYF.

For this clone: The junction does not match germline at one end; this may be a read error. The chain has TRBV11-3 and TRBJ2-1; 12 bases agree with TRBD2. In germline, CDR1 is SGHNT, CDR2 YENEEA. The CDR3 is made up of 16 amino acids. This CDR3 reads CASSLDLAGGPGEQFF. As DNA, the CDR3 is TGTGCCAGCAGCCTAGACCTAGCGGGAGGGCCCGGCGAGCAGTTCTTC.

This sequence joins TRBV7-2 and TRBJ1-2, with D uncertain. The CDR3 extends over 14 amino acids. CDR1 and CDR2 from the germline V gene are SGHTA and FQGNSA. The V and J ends lost 4 bases and 4 bases respectively, with 13 bases between them. The CDR3 DNA reads TGTGCCAGCAGCTCAAAAGCGTCGGCCTATGGCTACACCTTC. This encodes CASSSKASAYGYTF.

CDR3 loop: CASSLQGTQYEQYF. CDR3 in DNA: TGTGCCAGTAGCCTACAGGGAACCCAGTACGAGCAGTACTTC. The V call is TRBV19, the J call TRBJ2-7; maybe TRBD1 (6 bases). Per germline, CDR1 LNHDA and CDR2 SQIVND (reference sequence). V was pared by 6 bases and J by 4 bases, with 16 bases between. The CDR3 has 14 amino acids.

The table lists this clone with a count of one. This chain joins TRBV3-1 (or the pseudogene TRBV3-2) and TRBJ2-2; possibly TRBD2 for D (6 bases). CDR1 LGHDT and CDR2 YNNKEL come from the germline V gene (reference sequence). V lost 4 bases to trimming and J lost 0 bases, with 12 bases between them. The CDR3 is 16 residues long. CDR3 bases: TGTGCCAGCAGCCCAACCGGGAGCGCGAACACCGGGGAGCTGTTTTTT. It encodes CASSPTGSANTGELFF.

The chain recombines TRBV6-1 with TRBJ2-1, with D perhaps TRBD2 (7 bases). The length of the CDR3 is 15 residues. V dropped 2 bases and J dropped 6 bases, with 14 bases sitting between them. In germline, CDR1 is MNHNS, CDR2 SASEGT. CDR3 in DNA: TGTGCCAGCAGTGAAACGGGGGGCGCGGGCAATGAGCAGTTCTTC. It codes for CASSETGGAGNEQFF.

The chain joins TRBV2 to TRBJ1-4; D is ambiguous. CDR1 and CDR2 (germline): SNHLY, FYNNEI. The V gene lost 3 bases and the J gene lost 8 bases, with 4 bases spanning the gap. The CDR3 is 11 residues long. The CDR3 sequence: CASSEREKLFF. The DNA of the CDR3 is TGTGCCAGCAGTGAGAGGGAAAAACTGTTTTTT. Full variable domain (missing parts from reference TRBV2 and TRBJ1-4): EPEVTQTPSHQVTQMGQEVILRCVPISNHLYFYWYRQILGQKVEFLVSFYNNEISEKSEIFDDQFSVERPDGSNFTLKIRSTKLEDSAMYFCASSEREKLFFGSGTQLSVL.

This clone was observed a handful of times. The chain couples TRBV18 to TRBJ1-5; TRBD1 agrees at 9 bases. The CDR3 loop spans 15 amino acids. Germline V gene lookup returns CDR1 KGHSH and CDR2 LQKENI. J lost 2 bases, V lost 6 bases, and 5 bases had no gene match. The CDR3 DNA sequence: TGTGCCAGCTCCCGACAGGGGGACGGCAATCAGCCCCAGCATTTT. It encodes CASSRQGDGNQPQHF.

The V gene is TRBV15, the J gene TRBJ2-7; tentatively, D is TRBD1 (6 bases). V gave up 1 base and J gave up 0 bases, with 13 bases separating them. From germline, CDR1 is LNHNV and CDR2 YYDKDF (reference sequence). This CDR3 has 16 amino acids. DNA for the CDR3: TGTGCCACCAGCAGAGGACCCGGGACACCCTCCTACGAGCAGTACTTC. It yields the protein CATSRGPGTPSYEQYF.

This chain's CDR3 is CASTGGYQETQYF. CDR3 sequence (DNA): TGTGCCAGTACAGGGGGGTACCAAGAGACCCAGTACTTC. This rearrangement joins TRBV19 to TRBJ2-5; possible D gene TRBD1, 7 bases. Trimming removed 7 bases from V and 0 bases from J, with 9 bases in between. Germline V gene sequence: CDR1 LNHDA, CDR2 SQIVND (reference sequence). This CDR3 contains 13 residues.

This rearrangement joins TRBV18 to TRBJ1-2; 8 positions match TRBD1. Germline trimming cut 6 bases from V and 2 bases from J; bases unmatched to any gene: 5. The CDR3 is made up of 14 amino acids. Germline CDR1 KGHSH, CDR2 LQKENI. The CDR3 reads CASSPGQENYGYTF. Written as DNA, the CDR3 is TGTGCCAGCTCGCCGGGACAGGAAAACTATGGCTACACCTTC. The whole variable domain, remainder taken from reference TRBV18 and TRBJ1-2, is NAGVMQNPRHLVRRRGQEARLRCSPMKGHSHVYWYRQLPEEGLKFMVYLQKENIIDESGMPKERFSAEFPKEGPSILRIQQVVRGDSAAYFCASSPGQENYGYTFGSGTRLTVV.

The chain links TRBV7-2 to TRBJ2-7; 10 bases are a match to TRBD2. The germline gives CDR1 SGHTA, CDR2 FQGNSA. V was clipped by 4 bases and J by 1 base; unmatched bases: 4. The CDR3 runs to 15 residues. Here the CDR3 reads CASSSGLAISYEQYF. The CDR3 DNA sequence: TGTGCCAGCAGCTCGGGACTAGCGATTTCCTACGAGCAGTACTTC.

J is TRBJ1-1 and V is TRBV10-3; TRBD1 matches at 8 bases. The trim removed 4 bases at V and 4 bases at J, leaving 5 bases unmatched. Germline-derived CDR1 and CDR2 are ENHRY and SYGVKD. This CDR3 spans 14 amino acids. The CDR3 bases are TGTGCCATCAGTGTTGGGCAGGGGGCCACTGAAGCTTTCTTT. This encodes CAISVGQGATEAFF.

The V call is TRBV19, the J call TRBJ2-2; D gene uncertain. Germline V gene data show CDR1 as LNHDA and CDR2 as SQIVND (reference sequence). There are 13 residues in the CDR3. With 3 bases removed from V and 5 bases from J, the gap between germline ends came to 7 bases. The CDR3 region has the DNA TGTGCCAGTAGTATCACTATAACCGGGGAGCTGTTTTTT. It specifies CASSITITGELFF.